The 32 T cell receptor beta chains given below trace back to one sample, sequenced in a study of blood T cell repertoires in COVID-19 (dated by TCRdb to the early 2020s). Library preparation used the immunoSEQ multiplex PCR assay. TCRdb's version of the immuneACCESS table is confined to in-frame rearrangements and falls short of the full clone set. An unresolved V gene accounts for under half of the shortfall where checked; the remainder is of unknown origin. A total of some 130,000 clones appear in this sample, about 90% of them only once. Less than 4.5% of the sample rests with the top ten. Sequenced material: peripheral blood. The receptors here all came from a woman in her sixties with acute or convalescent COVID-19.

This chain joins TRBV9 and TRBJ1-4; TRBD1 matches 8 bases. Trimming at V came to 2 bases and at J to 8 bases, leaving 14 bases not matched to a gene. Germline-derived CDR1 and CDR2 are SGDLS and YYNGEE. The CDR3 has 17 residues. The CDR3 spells CASSVQGTQGVGEKLFF. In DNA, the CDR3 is TGTGCCAGCAGCGTCCAAGGGACACAGGGGGTCGGAGAAAAACTGTTTTTT.

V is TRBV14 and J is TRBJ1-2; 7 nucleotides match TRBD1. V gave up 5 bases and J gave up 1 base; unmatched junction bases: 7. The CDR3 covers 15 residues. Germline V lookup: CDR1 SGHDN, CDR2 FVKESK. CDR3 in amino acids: CASSSKQGFNYGYTF. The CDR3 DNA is TGTGCCAGCAGCTCTAAACAGGGGTTTAACTATGGCTACACCTTC.

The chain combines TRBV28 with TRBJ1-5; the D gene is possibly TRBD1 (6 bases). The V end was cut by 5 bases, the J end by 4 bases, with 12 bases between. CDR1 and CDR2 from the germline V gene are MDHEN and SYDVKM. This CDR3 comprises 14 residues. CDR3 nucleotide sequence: TGTGCCAGCAGTGGCGGACAGTCTAATCAGCCCCAGCATTTT. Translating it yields CASSGGQSNQPQHF.

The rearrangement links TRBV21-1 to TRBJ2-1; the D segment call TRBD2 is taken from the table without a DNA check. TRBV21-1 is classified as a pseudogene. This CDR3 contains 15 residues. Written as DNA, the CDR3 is TGTGCCAGCAAAAAACGGACTAGCGGGAGGAACGAGCAGTTCTTC. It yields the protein CASKKRTSGRNEQFF.

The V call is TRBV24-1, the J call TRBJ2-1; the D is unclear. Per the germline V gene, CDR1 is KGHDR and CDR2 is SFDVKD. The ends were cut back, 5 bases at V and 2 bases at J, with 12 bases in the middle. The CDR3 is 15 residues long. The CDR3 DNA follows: TGTGCCACCAGTGTCCCACTGAGCCCCTACAATGAGCAGTTCTTC. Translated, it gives CATSVPLSPYNEQFF.

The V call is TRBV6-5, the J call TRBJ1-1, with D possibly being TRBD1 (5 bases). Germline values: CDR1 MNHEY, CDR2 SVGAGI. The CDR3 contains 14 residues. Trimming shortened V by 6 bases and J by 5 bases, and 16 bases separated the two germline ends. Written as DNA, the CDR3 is TGTGCCAGCAGCTTCCAGGGTCGTGAGACTGAAGCTTTCTTT. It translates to CASSFQGRETEAFF.

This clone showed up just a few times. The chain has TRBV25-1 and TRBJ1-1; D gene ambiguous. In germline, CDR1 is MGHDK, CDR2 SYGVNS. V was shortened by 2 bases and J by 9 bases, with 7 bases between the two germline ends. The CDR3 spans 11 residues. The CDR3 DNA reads TGTGCCAGCAGTGAAACACAAAAAGCTTTCTTT. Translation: CASSETQKAFF. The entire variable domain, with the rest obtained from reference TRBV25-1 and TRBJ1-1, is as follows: EADIYQTPRYLVIGTGKKITLECSQTMGHDKMYWYQQDPGMELHLIHYSYGVNSTEKGDLSSESTVSRIRTEHFPLTLESARPSHTSQYLCASSETQKAFFGQGTRLTVV.

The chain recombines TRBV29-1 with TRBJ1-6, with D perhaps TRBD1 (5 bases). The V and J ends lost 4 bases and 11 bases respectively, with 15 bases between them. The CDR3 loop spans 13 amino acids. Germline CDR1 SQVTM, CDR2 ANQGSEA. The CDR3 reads CSVVEGSGTPLHF. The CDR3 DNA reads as TGCAGCGTTGTGGAGGGGTCGGGAACACCCCTCCACTTT.

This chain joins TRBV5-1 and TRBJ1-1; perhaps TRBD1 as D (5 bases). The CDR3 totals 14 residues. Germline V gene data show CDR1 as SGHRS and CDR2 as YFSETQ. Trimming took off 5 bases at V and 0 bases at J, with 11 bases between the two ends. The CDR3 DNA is TGCGCCAGCAGTGGTGGGGCGATGAACACTGAAGCTTTCTTT. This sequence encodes CASSGGAMNTEAFF.

The CDR3 DNA reads TGTGCCAGTAGTATGAATCGGCTAGCGGGTATATTGAGAACCGGGGAGCTGTTTTTT. Encoded protein: CASSMNRLAGILRTGELFF. The V and J genes are TRBV19 and TRBJ2-2; 8 nucleotides align to TRBD2. V lost 3 bases to trimming and J lost 5 bases; unmatched junction nucleotides: 17. The CDR3 is made up of 19 amino acids. The germline gives CDR1 LNHDA, CDR2 SQIVND (reference sequence).

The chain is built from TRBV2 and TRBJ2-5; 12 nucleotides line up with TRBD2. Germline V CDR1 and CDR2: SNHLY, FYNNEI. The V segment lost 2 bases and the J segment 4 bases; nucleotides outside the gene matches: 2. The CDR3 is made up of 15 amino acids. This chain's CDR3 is CASSEKGLAGETQYF. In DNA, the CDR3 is TGTGCCAGCAGTGAAAAGGGACTAGCGGGAGAGACCCAGTACTTC.

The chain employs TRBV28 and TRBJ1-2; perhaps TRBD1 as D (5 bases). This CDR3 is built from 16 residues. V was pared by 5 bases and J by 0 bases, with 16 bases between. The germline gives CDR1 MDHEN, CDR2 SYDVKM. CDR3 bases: TGTGCCAGCAGTCTTCCCGCAGGGAAAACTAACTATGGCTACACCTTC. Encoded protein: CASSLPAGKTNYGYTF.

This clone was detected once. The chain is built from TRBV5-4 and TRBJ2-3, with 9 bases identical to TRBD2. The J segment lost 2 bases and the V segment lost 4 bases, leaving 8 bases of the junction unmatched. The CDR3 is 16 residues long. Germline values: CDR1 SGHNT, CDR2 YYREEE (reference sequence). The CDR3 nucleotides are TGTGCCAGCAGCGGGGGGACTAGCTTATACACAGATACGCAGTATTTT. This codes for CASSGGTSLYTDTQYF. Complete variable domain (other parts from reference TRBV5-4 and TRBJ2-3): ETGVTQSPTHLIKTRGQQVTLRCSSQSGHNTVSWYQQALGQGPQFIFQYYREEENGRGNFPPRFSGLQFPNYSSELNVNALELDDSALYLCASSGGTSLYTDTQYFGPGTRLTVL.

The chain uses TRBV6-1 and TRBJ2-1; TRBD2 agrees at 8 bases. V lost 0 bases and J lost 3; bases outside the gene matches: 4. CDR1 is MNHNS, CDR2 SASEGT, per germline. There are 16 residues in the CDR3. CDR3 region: CASSEAVAGFYNEQFF. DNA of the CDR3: TGTGCCAGCAGTGAAGCGGTAGCGGGGTTCTACAATGAGCAGTTCTTC.

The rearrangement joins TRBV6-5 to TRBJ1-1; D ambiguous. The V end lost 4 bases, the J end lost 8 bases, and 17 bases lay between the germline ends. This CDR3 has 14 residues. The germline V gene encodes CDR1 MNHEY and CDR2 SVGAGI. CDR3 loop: CASSSPWVGPEAFF. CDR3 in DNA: TGTGCCAGCAGTTCTCCTTGGGTGGGCCCAGAAGCTTTCTTT.

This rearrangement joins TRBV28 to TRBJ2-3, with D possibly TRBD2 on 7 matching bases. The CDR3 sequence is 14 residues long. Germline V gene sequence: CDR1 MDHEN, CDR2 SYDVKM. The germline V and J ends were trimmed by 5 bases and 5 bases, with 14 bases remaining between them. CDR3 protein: CASSVRGGGDTQYF. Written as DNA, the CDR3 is TGTGCCAGCAGTGTTAGAGGGGGGGGAGATACGCAGTATTTT.

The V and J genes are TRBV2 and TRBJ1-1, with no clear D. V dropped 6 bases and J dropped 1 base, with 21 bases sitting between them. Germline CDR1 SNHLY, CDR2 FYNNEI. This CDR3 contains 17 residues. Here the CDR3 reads CASRFAGVLHENTEAFF. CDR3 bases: TGTGCCAGCAGATTCGCGGGTGTCCTTCACGAGAACACTGAAGCTTTCTTT. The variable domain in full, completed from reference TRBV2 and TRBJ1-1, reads EPEVTQTPSHQVTQMGQEVILRCVPISNHLYFYWYRQILGQKVEFLVSFYNNEISEKSEIFDDQFSVERPDGSNFTLKIRSTKLEDSAMYFCASRFAGVLHENTEAFFGQGTRLTVV.

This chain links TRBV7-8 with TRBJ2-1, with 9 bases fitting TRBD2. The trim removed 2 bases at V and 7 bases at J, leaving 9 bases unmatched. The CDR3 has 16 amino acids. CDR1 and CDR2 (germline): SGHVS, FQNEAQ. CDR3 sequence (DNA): TGTGCCAGCAGCTTATGGGTAGCGGGAGTTCTTAATGAGCAGTTCTTC. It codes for CASSLWVAGVLNEQFF.

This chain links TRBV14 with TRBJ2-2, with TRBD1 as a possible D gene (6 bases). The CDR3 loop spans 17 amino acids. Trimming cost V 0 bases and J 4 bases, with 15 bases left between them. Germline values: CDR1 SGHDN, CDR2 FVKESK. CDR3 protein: CASSQDGTGFVTGELFF. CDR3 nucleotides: TGTGCCAGCAGCCAAGATGGTACAGGGTTTGTCACCGGGGAGCTGTTTTTT.

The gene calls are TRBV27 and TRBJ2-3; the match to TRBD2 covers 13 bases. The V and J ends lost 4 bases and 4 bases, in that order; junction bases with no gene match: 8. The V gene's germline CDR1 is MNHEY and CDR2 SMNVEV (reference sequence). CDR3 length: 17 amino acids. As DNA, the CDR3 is TGTGCCAGCAGTTCACGTCGACTAGCGGGAGGAGCAGATACGCAGTATTTT. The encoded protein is CASSSRRLAGGADTQYF.

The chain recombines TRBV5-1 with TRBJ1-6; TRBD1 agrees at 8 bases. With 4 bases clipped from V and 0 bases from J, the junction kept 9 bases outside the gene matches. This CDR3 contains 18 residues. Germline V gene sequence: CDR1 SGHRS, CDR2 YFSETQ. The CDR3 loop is CASSDRDRRSSYNSPLHF. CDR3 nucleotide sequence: TGCGCCAGCAGCGATCGGGACAGGCGAAGCTCCTATAATTCACCCCTCCACTTT.

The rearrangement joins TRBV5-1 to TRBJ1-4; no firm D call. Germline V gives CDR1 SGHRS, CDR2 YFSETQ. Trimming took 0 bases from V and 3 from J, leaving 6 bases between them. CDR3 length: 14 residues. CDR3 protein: CASSLEPANEKLFF. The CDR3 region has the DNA TGCGCCAGCAGCTTGGAGCCGGCTAATGAAAAACTGTTTTTT.

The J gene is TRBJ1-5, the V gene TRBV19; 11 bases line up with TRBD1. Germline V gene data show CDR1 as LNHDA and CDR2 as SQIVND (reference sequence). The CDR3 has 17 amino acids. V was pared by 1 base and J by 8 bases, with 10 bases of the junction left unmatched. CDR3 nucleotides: TGTGCCAGTAGTATAGCGGGGACAGGGGGTTCAACGAAGCCCCAGCATTTT. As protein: CASSIAGTGGSTKPQHF.

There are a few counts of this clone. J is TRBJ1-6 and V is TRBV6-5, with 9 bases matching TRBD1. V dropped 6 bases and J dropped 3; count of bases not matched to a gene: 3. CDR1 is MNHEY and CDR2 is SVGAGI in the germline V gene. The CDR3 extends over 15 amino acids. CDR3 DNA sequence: TGTGCCAGCAGCACGACAGGGGGCTATAATTCACCCCTCCACTTT. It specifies CASSTTGGYNSPLHF.

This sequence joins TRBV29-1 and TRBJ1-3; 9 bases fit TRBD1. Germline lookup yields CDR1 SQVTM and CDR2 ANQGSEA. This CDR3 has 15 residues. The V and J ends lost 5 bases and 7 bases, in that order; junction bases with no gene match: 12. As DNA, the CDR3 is TGCAGCGTTCAAGGACAGGGGAGCCTTTGGAACACCATATATTTT. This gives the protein CSVQGQGSLWNTIYF.

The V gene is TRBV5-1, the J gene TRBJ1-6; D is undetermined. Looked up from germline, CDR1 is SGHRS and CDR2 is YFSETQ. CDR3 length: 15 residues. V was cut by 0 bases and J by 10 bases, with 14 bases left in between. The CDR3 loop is CASSLEDAGRSPLHF. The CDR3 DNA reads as TGCGCCAGCAGCTTGGAGGACGCGGGGAGGTCACCCCTCCACTTT.

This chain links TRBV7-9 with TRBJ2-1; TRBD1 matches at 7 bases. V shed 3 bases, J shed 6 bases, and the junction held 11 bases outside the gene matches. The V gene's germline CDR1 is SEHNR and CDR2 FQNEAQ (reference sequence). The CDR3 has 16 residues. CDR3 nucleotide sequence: TGTGCCAGCAGCTTCTACAGGGGTGAGGTTTCCAATGAGCAGTTCTTC. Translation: CASSFYRGEVSNEQFF.

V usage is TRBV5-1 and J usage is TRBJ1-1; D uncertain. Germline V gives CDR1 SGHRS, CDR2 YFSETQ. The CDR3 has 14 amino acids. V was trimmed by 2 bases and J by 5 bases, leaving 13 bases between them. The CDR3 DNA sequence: TGCGCCAGCAGCTTTAAGGACGGAGGGACTGAAGCTTTCTTT. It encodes CASSFKDGGTEAFF.

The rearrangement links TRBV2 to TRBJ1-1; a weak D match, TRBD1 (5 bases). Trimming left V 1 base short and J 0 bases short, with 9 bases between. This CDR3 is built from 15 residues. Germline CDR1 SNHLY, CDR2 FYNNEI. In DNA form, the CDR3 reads TGTGCCAGCAGTGAAGTTCGACAGTTGAACACTGAAGCTTTCTTT. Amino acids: CASSEVRQLNTEAFF. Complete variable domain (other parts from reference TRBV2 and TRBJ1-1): EPEVTQTPSHQVTQMGQEVILRCVPISNHLYFYWYRQILGQKVEFLVSFYNNEISEKSEIFDDQFSVERPDGSNFTLKIRSTKLEDSAMYFCASSEVRQLNTEAFFGQGTRLTVV.

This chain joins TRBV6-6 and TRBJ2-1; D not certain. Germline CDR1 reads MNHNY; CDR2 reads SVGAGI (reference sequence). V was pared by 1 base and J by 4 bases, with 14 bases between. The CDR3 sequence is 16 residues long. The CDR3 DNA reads TGTGCCAGCAGTTACTATAGCCCCATTCTTTACAATGAGCAGTTCTTC. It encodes CASSYYSPILYNEQFF.

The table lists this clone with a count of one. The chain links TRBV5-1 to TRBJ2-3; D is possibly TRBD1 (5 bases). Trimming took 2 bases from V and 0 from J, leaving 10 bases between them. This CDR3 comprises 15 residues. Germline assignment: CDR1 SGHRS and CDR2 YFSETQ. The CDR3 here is CASSLPQVSTDTQYF. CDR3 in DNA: TGCGCCAGCAGCTTACCACAGGTCAGCACAGATACGCAGTATTTT.

The CDR3 DNA follows: TGTGCCAGCAGAGTTTCCAGGGGACCTAATGAAAAACTGTTTTTT. It yields the protein CASRVSRGPNEKLFF. The rearrangement uses TRBV2 and TRBJ1-4; D possibly corresponds to TRBD1 (6 bases). The germline V gene encodes CDR1 SNHLY and CDR2 FYNNEI. V was pared by 6 bases and J by 3 bases, with 14 bases between. There are 15 residues in the CDR3.